This T cell receptor beta chain appears in the sequencing data of a study of blood T cells in healthy people across ages. It was with a sample-barcoded 5' primer and a J-beta primer mix that a second PCR of roughly 6 to 11 cycles was run. A single record per CDR3 protein comes from TCRdb applying MiXCR to the 5' RACE reads. Seen here are about 1.4 million distinct CDR3 sequences, approximately 59% observed once, and the top ten hold 6.5% to 8.5%. Trimming pared 9 bases from V and 5 bases from J, leaving 11 bases between. CDR1 and CDR2 (germline): LNHDA, SQIVND (reference sequence). CDR3 length equals 12 residues. Each sample yielded at least 6 million isolated PBMCs.

The sequencing input was blood. The TCR originated in a man younger than 35 in good health. The V and J genes are TRBV19 and TRBJ2-1; D is uncertain. CDR3 nucleotides: TGTGCCAGGATCACTCCCGACAATGAGCAGTTCTTC. Protein: CARITPDNEQFF.